This T cell receptor beta chain was identified in a study of multiple sclerosis patients with progressive multifocal leukoencephalopathy. Study-wide results and caveats: Less diverse TRB repertoires were suggested in most PML patients. Preferential TRBV-TRBJ pairings or common gene usage were not detected at PML.

As to this clone: Its antigen remains unknown.

This CDR3 has 14 residues. CDR1 is LNHNV, CDR2 YYDKDF, per germline (reference sequence). Trimming removed 8 bases from V and 0 bases from J, with 11 bases in between. Regarding time point: before natalizumab initiation. All patients had prior interferon beta, and all PML patients were female. Clones were sequenced by immunoSEQ multiplex PCR, and TCRdb holds only the in-frame ones, with some missing. Seen here are more than 30,000 clones, about 92% observed once, and the top ten hold approximately 2%. The J gene is TRBJ2-4, the V gene TRBV15; tentative D call: TRBD1 (5 bases). The sequencing input was PBMCs. The TCR sequence derives from a man aged 30 to 39 with multiple sclerosis. CDR3: CATGAEIAKNIQYF. The CDR3 bases are TGTGCCACCGGGGCAGAAATAGCCAAAAACATTCAGTACTTC.